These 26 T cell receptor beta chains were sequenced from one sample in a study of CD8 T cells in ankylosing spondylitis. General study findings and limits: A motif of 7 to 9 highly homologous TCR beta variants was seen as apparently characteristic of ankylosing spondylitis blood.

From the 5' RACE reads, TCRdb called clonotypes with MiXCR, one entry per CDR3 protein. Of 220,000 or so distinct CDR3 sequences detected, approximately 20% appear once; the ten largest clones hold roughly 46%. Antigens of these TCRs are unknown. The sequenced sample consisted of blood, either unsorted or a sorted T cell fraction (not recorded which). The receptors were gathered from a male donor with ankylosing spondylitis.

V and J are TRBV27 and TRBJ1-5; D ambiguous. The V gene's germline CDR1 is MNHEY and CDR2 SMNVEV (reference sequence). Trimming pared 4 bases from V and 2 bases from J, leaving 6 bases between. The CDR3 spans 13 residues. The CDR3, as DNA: TGTGCCAGCAGTTCGGTGGGCAATCAGCCCCAGCATTTT. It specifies CASSSVGNQPQHF.

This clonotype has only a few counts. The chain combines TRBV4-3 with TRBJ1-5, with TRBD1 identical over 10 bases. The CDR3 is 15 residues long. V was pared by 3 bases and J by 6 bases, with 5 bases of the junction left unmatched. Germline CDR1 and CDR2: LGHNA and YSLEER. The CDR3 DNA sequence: TGCGCCAGCAGCCAGGGGACAGGGGCCGCTCAGCCCCAGCATTTT. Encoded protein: CASSQGTGAAQPQHF.

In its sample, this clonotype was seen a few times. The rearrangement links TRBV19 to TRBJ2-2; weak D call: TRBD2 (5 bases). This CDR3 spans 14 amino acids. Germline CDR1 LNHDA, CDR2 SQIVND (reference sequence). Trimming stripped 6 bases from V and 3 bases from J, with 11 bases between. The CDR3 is CASSQLDHTGELFF. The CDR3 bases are TGTGCCAGTAGCCAACTAGATCACACCGGGGAGCTGTTTTTT.

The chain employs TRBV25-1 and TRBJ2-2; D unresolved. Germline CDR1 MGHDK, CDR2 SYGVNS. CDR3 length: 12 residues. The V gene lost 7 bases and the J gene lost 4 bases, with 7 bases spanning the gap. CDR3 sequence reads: CASTDLTGELFF. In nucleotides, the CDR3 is TGTGCCAGCACGGATCTCACCGGGGAGCTGTTTTTT.

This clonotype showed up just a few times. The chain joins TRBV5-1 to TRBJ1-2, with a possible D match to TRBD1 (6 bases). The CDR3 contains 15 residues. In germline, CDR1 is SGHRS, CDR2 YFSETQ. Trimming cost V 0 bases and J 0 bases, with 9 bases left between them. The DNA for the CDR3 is TGCGCCAGCAGCTTGGAGCCAGGGGCTAACTATGGCTACACCTTC. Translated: CASSLEPGANYGYTF. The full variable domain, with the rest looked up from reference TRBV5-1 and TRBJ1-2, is KAGVTQTPRYLIKTRGQQVTLSCSPISGHRSVSWYQQTPGQGLQFLFEYFSETQRNKGNFPGRFSGRQFSNSRSEMNVSTLELGDSALYLCASSLEPGANYGYTFGSGTRLTVV.

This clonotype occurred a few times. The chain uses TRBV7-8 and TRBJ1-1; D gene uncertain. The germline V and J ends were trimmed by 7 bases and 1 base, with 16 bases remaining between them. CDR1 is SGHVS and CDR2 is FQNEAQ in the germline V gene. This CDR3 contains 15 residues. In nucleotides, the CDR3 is TGTGCCAGCAATACCGGGCCAGGAGCGAACACTGAAGCTTTCTTT. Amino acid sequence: CASNTGPGANTEAFF.

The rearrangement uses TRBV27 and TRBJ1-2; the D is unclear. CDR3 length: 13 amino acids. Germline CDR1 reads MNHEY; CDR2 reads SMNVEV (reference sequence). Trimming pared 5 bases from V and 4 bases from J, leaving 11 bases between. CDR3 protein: CASSVNPGYGYTF. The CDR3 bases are TGTGCCAGCAGTGTGAACCCTGGCTATGGCTACACCTTC.

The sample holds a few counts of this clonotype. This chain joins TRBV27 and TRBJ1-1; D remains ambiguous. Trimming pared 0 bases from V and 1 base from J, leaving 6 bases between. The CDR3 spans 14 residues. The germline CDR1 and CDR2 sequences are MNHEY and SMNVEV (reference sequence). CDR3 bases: TGTGCCAGCAGTTTATCACGGGGGAACACTGAAGCTTTCTTT. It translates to CASSLSRGNTEAFF.

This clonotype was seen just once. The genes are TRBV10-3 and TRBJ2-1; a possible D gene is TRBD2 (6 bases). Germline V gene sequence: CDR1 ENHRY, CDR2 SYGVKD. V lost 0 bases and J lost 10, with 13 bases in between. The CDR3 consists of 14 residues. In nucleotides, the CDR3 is TGTGCCATCAGTGAGTCCGGAGGGGCGAGGGAGCAGTTCTTC. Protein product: CAISESGGAREQFF.

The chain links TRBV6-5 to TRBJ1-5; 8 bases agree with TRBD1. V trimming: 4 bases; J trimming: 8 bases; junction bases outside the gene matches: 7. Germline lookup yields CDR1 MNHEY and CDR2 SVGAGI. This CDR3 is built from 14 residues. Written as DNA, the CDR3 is TGTGCCAGCAGTTCCACAGGGGGTTTGGAGCCCCAGCATTTT. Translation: CASSSTGGLEPQHF.

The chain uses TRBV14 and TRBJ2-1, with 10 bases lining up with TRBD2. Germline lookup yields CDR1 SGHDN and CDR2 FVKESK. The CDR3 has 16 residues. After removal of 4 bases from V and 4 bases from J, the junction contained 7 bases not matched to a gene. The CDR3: CASSPHTSGMYNEQFF. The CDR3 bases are TGTGCCAGCAGCCCGCATACTAGCGGGATGTACAATGAGCAGTTCTTC.

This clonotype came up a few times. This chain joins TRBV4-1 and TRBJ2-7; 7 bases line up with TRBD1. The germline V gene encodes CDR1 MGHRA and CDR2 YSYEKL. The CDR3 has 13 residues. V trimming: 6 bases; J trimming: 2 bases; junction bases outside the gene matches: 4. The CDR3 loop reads CASRGDRTYEQYF. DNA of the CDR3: TGCGCCAGCAGGGGGGACAGAACCTACGAGCAGTACTTC.

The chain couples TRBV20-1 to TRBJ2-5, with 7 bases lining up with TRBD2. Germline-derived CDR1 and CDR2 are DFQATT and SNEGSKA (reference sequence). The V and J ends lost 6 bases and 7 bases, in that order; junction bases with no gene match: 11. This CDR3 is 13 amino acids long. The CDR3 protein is CSATASGPGTQYF. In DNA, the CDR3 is TGCAGTGCCACCGCTAGCGGACCAGGGACCCAGTACTTC.

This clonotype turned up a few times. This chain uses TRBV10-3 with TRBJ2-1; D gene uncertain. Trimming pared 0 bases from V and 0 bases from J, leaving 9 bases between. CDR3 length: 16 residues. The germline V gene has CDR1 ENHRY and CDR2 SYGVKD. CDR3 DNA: TGTGCCATCAGTGAGTCGGGAATGAGCTCCTACAATGAGCAGTTCTTC. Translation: CAISESGMSSYNEQFF.

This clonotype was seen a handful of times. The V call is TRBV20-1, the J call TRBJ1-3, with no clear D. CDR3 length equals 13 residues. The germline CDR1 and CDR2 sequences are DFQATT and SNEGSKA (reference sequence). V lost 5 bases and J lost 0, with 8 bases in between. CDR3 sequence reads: CSAASHSGNTIYF. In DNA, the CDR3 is TGCAGTGCTGCATCCCACTCTGGAAACACCATATATTTT.

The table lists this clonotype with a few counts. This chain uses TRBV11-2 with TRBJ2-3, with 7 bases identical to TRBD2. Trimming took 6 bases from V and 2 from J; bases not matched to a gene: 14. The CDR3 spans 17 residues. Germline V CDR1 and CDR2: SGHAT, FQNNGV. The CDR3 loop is CASSNLGGTTDTDTQYF. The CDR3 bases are TGTGCCAGCAGTAACTTGGGGGGGACTACGGACACAGATACGCAGTATTTT.

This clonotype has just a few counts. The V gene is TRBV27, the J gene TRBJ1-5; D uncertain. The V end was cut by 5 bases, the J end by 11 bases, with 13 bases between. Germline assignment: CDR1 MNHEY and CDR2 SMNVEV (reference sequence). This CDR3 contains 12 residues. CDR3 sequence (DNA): TGTGCCAGCAGTACCCCTGACGGTACCCAGCATTTT. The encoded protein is CASSTPDGTQHF.

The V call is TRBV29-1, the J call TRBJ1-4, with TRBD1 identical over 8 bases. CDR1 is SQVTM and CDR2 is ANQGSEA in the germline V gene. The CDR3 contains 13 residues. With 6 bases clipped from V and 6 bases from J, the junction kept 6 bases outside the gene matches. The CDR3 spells CSVNRGLDEKLFF. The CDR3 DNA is TGCAGCGTGAACAGGGGGTTAGATGAAAAACTGTTTTTT.

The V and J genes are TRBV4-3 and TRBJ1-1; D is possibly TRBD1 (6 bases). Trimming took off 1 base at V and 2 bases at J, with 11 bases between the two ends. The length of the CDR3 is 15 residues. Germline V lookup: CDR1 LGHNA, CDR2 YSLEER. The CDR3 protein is CASSQARGLNTEAFF. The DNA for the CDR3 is TGCGCCAGCAGCCAAGCCCGGGGGCTTAACACTGAAGCTTTCTTT.

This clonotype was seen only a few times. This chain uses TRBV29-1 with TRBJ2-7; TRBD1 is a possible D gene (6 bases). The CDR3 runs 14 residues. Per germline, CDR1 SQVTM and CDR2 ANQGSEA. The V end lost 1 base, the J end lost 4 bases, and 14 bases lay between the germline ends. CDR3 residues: CSVEGTDTDYEQYF. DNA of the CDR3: TGCAGCGTTGAAGGGACAGACACCGATTACGAGCAGTACTTC.

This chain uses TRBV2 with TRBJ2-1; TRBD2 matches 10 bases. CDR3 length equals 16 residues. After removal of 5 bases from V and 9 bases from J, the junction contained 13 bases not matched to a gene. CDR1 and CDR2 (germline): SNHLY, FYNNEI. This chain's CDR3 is CASSPLEGLATGEQFF. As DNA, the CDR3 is TGTGCCAGCAGTCCCCTCGAGGGACTAGCGACCGGTGAGCAGTTCTTC.

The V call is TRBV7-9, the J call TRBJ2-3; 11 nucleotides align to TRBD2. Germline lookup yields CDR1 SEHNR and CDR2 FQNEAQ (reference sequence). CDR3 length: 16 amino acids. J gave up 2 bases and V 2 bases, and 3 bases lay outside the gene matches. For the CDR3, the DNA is TGTGCCAGCAGCTTATCTAGCGGGGGGTACACAGATACGCAGTATTTT. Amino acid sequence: CASSLSSGGYTDTQYF.

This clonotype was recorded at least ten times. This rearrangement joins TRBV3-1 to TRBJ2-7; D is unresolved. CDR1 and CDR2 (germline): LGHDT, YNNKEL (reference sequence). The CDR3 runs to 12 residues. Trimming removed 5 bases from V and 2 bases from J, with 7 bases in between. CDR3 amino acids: CASSEGPYEQYF. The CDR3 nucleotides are TGTGCCAGCAGCGAAGGCCCCTACGAGCAGTACTTC.

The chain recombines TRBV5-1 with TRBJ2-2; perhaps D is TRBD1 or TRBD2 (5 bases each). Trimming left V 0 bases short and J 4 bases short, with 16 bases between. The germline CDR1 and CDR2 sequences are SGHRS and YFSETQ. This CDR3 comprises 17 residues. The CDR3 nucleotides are TGCGCCAGCAGCTTGGACTTGGACCCGGGGCCCACCGGGGAGCTGTTTTTT. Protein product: CASSLDLDPGPTGELFF.

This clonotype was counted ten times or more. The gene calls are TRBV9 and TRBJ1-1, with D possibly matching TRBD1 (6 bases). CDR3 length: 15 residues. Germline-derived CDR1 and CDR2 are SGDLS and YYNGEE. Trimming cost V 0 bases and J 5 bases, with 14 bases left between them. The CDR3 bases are TGTGCCAGCAGCGTAGGGACGGGGGCGCGAACTGAAGCTTTCTTT. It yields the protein CASSVGTGARTEAFF. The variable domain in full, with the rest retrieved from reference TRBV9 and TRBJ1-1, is DSGVTQTPKHLITATGQRVTLRCSPRSGDLSVYWYQQSLDQGLQFLIQYYNGEERAKGNILERFSAQQFPDLHSELNLSSLELGDSALYFCASSVGTGARTEAFFGQGTRLTVV.

As DNA, the CDR3 is TGTGCCAGCAGCTTCCCAGGGGTCTCCTACAATGAGCAGTTCTTC. The encoded protein is CASSFPGVSYNEQFF. V usage is TRBV7-9 and J usage is TRBJ2-1; possible D gene TRBD1, 6 bases. The V end lost 3 bases, the J end lost 0 bases, and 9 bases lay between the germline ends. The CDR3 totals 15 residues. Per the germline V gene, CDR1 is SEHNR and CDR2 is FQNEAQ (reference sequence).